This T cell receptor (beta chain) was sequenced during a study of human T cells and chemical hapten exposure. Overall study: Alopecia areata, totalis or universalis was found in mostly female patients.

Individual cDNA molecules received unique molecular identifiers in the library. TCRdb fed the RACE reads into MiXCR, producing one record per CDR3 protein. In the table there are about 380,000 distinct CDR3 sequences, 4.5% to 5.5% of which are singletons. This clonotype was seen more than once but under ten times. Time point of the sample: pre-sensitization, week 0. Treatment: therapeutic diphenylcyclopropenone sensitization with weekly scalp DPC. This sequence was found in a woman in her forties or fifties with alopecia areata. Some clones in this sample may be carry-over from other donors' samples. Sequencing used whole blood, obtained in connection with sensitization to the hapten diphenylcyclopropenone (DPC).

The CDR3 here is CASSAGQTNEKLFF. Written as DNA, the CDR3 is TGTGCCAGCAGCGCCGGACAGACTAATGAAAAACTGTTTTTT. The rearrangement uses TRBV9 and TRBJ1-4, with TRBD1 as a possible D gene (6 bases). The length of the CDR3 is 14 residues. V dropped 3 bases and J dropped 2 bases, with 8 bases sitting between them. Per the germline V gene, CDR1 is SGDLS and CDR2 is YYNGEE.